Listed below are T cell receptor beta chains from one sample, sequenced in a study of identical twins. In TCRdb, the 5' RACE reads were re-called with MiXCR into one record per CDR3 protein. The sample has under 300,000 distinct CDR3 sequences; roughly an eighth are singletons. The sample also formed part of further work on yellow fever vaccine responses in identical twins.

Sequencing used memory (CD45RO+) T cells sorted from blood. All receptors come from a woman younger than 35 in good health. Both conserved end residues are part of each CDR3. Fields, in order: CDR3 protein, CDR3 DNA, J gene, clone size, V gene, D gene. The D gene is left open where the match is weak. For some rows the clone size is stated as once, few or many, or as a class when expanded; others skip it.

CDR3 protein: CSAAGTGELFF
CDR3 DNA: TGCAGTGCCGCTGGGACCGGGGAGCTGTTTTTT
J gene: TRBJ2-2
clone size: -
V gene: TRBV20-1
D gene: -

CDR3 protein: CASSLNAASGGQEEQYF
CDR3 DNA: TGCGCCAGCAGCTTAAATGCCGCTAGCGGGGGGCAGGAGGAGCAGTACTTC
J gene: TRBJ2-7
clone size: many
V gene: TRBV5-1
D gene: TRBD2

CDR3 protein: CASSFSGDETQYF
CDR3 DNA: TGTGCCAGCAGCTTTAGCGGGGACGAGACCCAGTACTTC
J gene: TRBJ2-5
clone size: -
V gene: TRBV7-9
D gene: TRBD2

CDR3 protein: CAWSVGSPLHF
CDR3 DNA: TGTGCCTGGAGTGTGGGATCACCCCTCCACTTT
J gene: TRBJ1-6
clone size: few
V gene: TRBV30
D gene: -

CDR3 protein: CSAREWGASTDTQYF
CDR3 DNA: TGCAGTGCTAGAGAATGGGGGGCTAGCACAGATACGCAGTATTTT
J gene: TRBJ2-3
clone size: many
V gene: TRBV20-1
D gene: -

CDR3 protein: CASSLKGQGKTGELFF
CDR3 DNA: TGTGCCAGCAGTCTGAAGGGACAGGGGAAGACCGGGGAGCTGTTTTTT
J gene: TRBJ2-2
clone size: few
V gene: TRBV27
D gene: TRBD1

CDR3 protein: CASSGTLGGETQYF
CDR3 DNA: TGTGCCAGCAGTGGGACTCTCGGGGGAGAGACCCAGTACTTC
J gene: TRBJ2-5
clone size: many
V gene: TRBV12-3/TRBV12-4
D gene: -

CDR3 protein: CASSQDRETEAFF
CDR3 DNA: TGTGCCAGCAGCCAGGACAGGGAGACTGAAGCTTTCTTT
J gene: TRBJ1-1
clone size: many
V gene: TRBV7-6
D gene: TRBD1

CDR3 protein: CATSKRGVKNIQYF
CDR3 DNA: TGTGCCACCAGCAAGAGAGGGGTTAAAAACATTCAGTACTTC
J gene: TRBJ2-4
clone size: -
V gene: TRBV15
D gene: -

CDR3 protein: CTSSLYYRDRKRDTEAFF
CDR3 DNA: TGCACCAGCAGTTTATATTACCGGGACAGAAAGAGGGACACTGAAGCTTTCTTT
J gene: TRBJ1-1
clone size: -
V gene: TRBV27
D gene: TRBD1